This T cell receptor beta chain was retrieved from a study of cytomegalovirus exposure and HLA in healthy donors (TCRdb year 2017). Background on the whole study: An earlier analysis of 587 of the donors reported around 280 Gb of sequence data and around 120 million unique TCR beta sequences obtained from about 200 million T cells. An early release covering around 630 HLA-typed donors comprised about 290 gigabases of sequencing data and around 86 million unique TCR sequences. Among the roughly 400 genotyped donors, more than 70% belonged to the genetic ancestry cluster associated with self-reported Caucasian donors. The study aimed to test whether cataloging public T cell receptors could reveal signatures of past pathogen exposure. The study used immunosequencing to profile the T cell repertoires of 666 subjects and linked those repertoires to cytomegalovirus serostatus. In addition to the first cohort of approximately 670 subjects, a separate validation cohort of 100 to 150 different subjects was used. To predict cytomegalovirus infection status, the study combined high-throughput TCR immunosequencing, statistical association of individual TCRs with disease status, and machine learning. In a later analysis, previously published TCR beta repertoires from 600 to 850 donors were re-analyzed and high-resolution HLA genotyping was added so that TCR occurrence patterns could be studied. Rather than using new phenotypic data, the later analysis identified candidate immune exposures from TCR beta sequences and from how often those sequences occurred across donors. To decide whether each TCR beta V gene segment behaved as functional or pseudogenic, an earlier analysis of approximately 620 of the donors relied on high-throughput TCR beta sequencing. Donor age, sex, ethnicity and CMV serostatus were collected together with the repertoire data. A later genetic analysis took genome-wide SNP genotypes for about 55% of the 666 donors and used that subset as a discovery cohort. Every discovery cohort repertoire had been produced on one sequencing platform. HLA typing covered class I and class II loci at four-digit resolution. Typing coverage varied by locus: roughly 620-640 donors for A, B, C, DRB1 and DQB1; under 550 for DQA1; more than 600 for DPA1; more than 450 for DPB1. Several DR-DQ haplotypes were handled as single units for association and clustering, since linkage in the cohort was strong. On average, roughly 250,000 unique TCR beta nucleotide sequences were sequenced per donor among about 400 genotyped donors of the cohort, with about 19% of those sequences being non-productive.

The cohort consisted of 666 healthy bone marrow donors. At the time of sampling, every cohort member was nominally healthy, though immune exposures that went unrecorded were likely present. The donor tested CMV seropositive, placing the donor among the 289 seropositive members of the cohort. A peripheral blood sample was provided by each donor, and peripheral blood mononuclear cells were used for TCR beta sequencing. Genomic DNA was extracted from the blood cell samples with the Qiagen DNeasy Blood Extraction Kit. Sequences SGHNT (CDR1) and YENEEA (CDR2) are obtained from the germline V gene. From its cysteine to its phenylalanine, the CDR3 spans 15 amino acids. The retained sequence is limited to the CDR3, 45 bases, with the frame set at the first base. V ends up 10 bases short and J 0 bases short, with an unmatched junction base count of 9. In this sample, this clone turned up a few times. Its antigen specificity is not known. The input lacks base qualities; no much larger clone sits a single base away.

Library preparation employed the immunoSEQ multiplex PCR assay. A mixture of 60 forward primers for TCR Vbeta segments and 13 reverse primers for TCR Jbeta segments was used in the multiplex PCR. The CDR3 region of rearranged TCR beta genes was amplified from genomic DNA by a multiplex PCR assay. On the Illumina HiSeq System, the amplified TCR beta libraries were sequenced as 87-base-pair reads. In the paper's pipeline: A later analysis counted tens of millions of unique TCR beta chains across the 700 or so repertoires, and some 11 million of these chains were shared by at least two donors. A nearest-neighbor algorithm error-corrected the raw reads and collapsed the reads into unique sequences, merging closely related sequences to remove PCR and sequencing errors. V, D and J gene segments were assigned by aligning CDR3 sequences to IMGT reference sequences. For a sequence to be retained, a match of at least six nucleotides to both a V gene segment and a J gene segment was required. Rearrangements were called productive when the CDR3 lacked stop codons and stayed in frame with V and J; all others were non-productive. Following IMGT convention, CDR3 was defined as the stretch from the second conserved V-encoded cysteine to the conserved J-encoded phenylalanine. The earlier analysis of about 610 of the donors excluded sequences that lacked an unambiguous match to a single V gene segment. In an earlier analysis of approximately 590 of the donors, V segments were called functional above 56.7% productive rearrangements and were called segregating when the between-donor standard deviation exceeded 5%. A statistical classification framework was built for diagnosing cytomegalovirus status from the catalog of TCR beta chain sequences. V and J gene assignment, in a later analysis, came from comparing TCR nucleotide sequences with IMGT/GENE-DB human TR gene sequences. Using the TCRdist pipeline, a later analysis assigned CDR3 sequences along with most-parsimonious VDJ recombination scenarios. In a later analysis, every TCR beta chain was defined by the combination of its CDR3 amino acid sequence and its V-gene family, and reads without a unique V-gene family were dropped. To address suspected cross-contamination and a sequencing artifact, a later analysis removed approximately 590 highly shared, low-generation-probability nucleotide sequences. A later analysis calculated a clonal expansion index for each public chain from normalized within-repertoire ranks of inferred template counts. Generation probabilities in a later analysis came from a VDJ recombination model fitted to out-of-frame rearrangements, and those results were checked against IGoR. In a later analysis, TCR-TCR, TCR-HLA and TCR-CMV co-occurrence was scored with hypergeometric tests, and a repertoire-size bias correction was applied to TCR pairs. To estimate false discovery rates, a later analysis permuted the HLA or CMV assignments 20 times. In a later analysis, co-occurring TCRs were grouped using DBSCAN, with TCRdist sequence similarity added in when clustering inside HLA-allele-positive subsets. Repertoires with fewer than 30,000 or more than 120,000 public chains, plus five repertoires with anomalous nucleotide sharing, were excluded from co-occurrence clustering. TCRdb took this table from immuneACCESS and kept in-frame rearrangements with V and J called. Such tables lack part of the clones; where checked against another copy, unresolved V genes explain under half of the gap, and the rest is unexplained. D and trimming were read from the DNA, whereas the V and J calls and clone size are those reported in that table. Present in this sample are fewer than 150,000 clones, just under 85% of which were seen just once. Of the sample, roughly 4% is held by the ten largest clones.

Broader findings and caveats from the paper: It was suggested by the authors that the approach could potentially be generalized to other disease states and immunological phenotypes. A cluster of highly shared sequence variants was judged likely to be a technical artifact of the sequencing pipeline. Assigning TCR associations to individual alleles was difficult when HLA alleles, especially DR and DQ, strongly co-occurred. According to a later analysis, TCR association rates differed among HLA loci, with DRB1 alleles showing the most associated TCRs and HLA-C alleles showing the fewest. A later genetic analysis associated a missense DCLRE1C variant with V-gene and J-gene trimming of TCR beta chains, and an independent cohort replicated the association. Several of the top co-occurrence clusters appeared to be linked to parvovirus B19, influenza, CMV and Epstein-Barr virus, according to a later analysis. Specific HLA alleles were associated with 15,000 to 20,000 TCR beta sequences at a false discovery rate of 0.05 in a later analysis. Compared with equally common non-associated chains, HLA-associated TCR beta chains in a later analysis were more clonally expanded and had lower generation probabilities. In vitro tests confirmed that a few of the cytomegalovirus-associated TCR beta chains recognize cytomegalovirus antigens. Compared with the approximately 720-donor mean, donors in an Asian-associated ancestry cluster had fewer N-insertions in productive TCRs, according to a later genetic analysis. Most TCR sequences were seen in very few donors, while some public TCRs were found in many individuals. The cohort was sequenced for TCR beta chains only, and without alpha or paired-chain data the features that could be detected were limited. Because some donors lacked HLA typing at each locus, the association tests relied only on the typed subset. Roughly uniform sequencing depth across donors was assumed in presence/absence analyses, although this assumption may not hold. The 87-base-pair reads could not distinguish some IMGT-functional V segments, including TRBV6-2 and TRBV6-3, so those segments were excluded. A later analysis found that most CMV-associated TCR beta chains appeared HLA-restricted, with HLA associations seemingly driven largely by CMV exposure. The only immune exposure information available for the cohort was CMV serostatus. Correlated functional status among segregating V segments might reflect linkage disequilibrium, but an unknown experimental factor could not be ruled out. The classifier was reported to diagnose cytomegalovirus status with high specificity and sensitivity in both the original cohort and the validation cohort. Because counts were too low, 15 to 20 rarely observed V segments, including chromosome 9 orphons, were excluded from the earlier analysis of under 650 of the donors. The study listed 170 or so TCR beta chains as associated with cytomegalovirus. A further reported finding was that TCR beta sequences accurately predicted the HLA-A and HLA-B alleles for most subjects in the first cohort. In an earlier analysis of 587 of the donors, most TCR beta V segments appeared in productive rearrangements about 87% or about 30% of the time, broadly matching IMGT annotations.

The specimen was PBMCs. The clonotype was recovered from a man aged 35 to 55 in good health and CMV-seropositive. The sequence is built from TRBV11-3 and TRBJ1-3; TRBD1 fits 7 bases in the junction. The CDR3 protein is CATSEQGTSGNTIYF. In nucleotides, the sequence is TGTGCCACCTCTGAACAGGGGACCTCTGGAAACACCATATATTTT.